This T cell receptor (beta chain) was captured in a study of blood T cell repertoires in COVID-19. Study background: Acute and convalescent COVID-19 samples came from the United States, Italy and Spain. The cDNA or gDNA used as material had been derived from T cells, B-cell-depleted T cells, or PBMCs.

CDR1 is SGHNT, CDR2 YYREEE, per germline (reference sequence). This CDR3 spans 14 amino acids. With 5 bases clipped from V and 3 bases from J, the junction kept 4 bases outside the gene matches. Under the authors' procedure: The assay estimated nucleated cells by amplifying reference gene primers. The method was immunoSEQ multiplex PCR; TCRdb's version includes in-frame clones alone and lacks a portion of them. V, J and clone size were drawn from that table, and D and trimming were deduced from the DNA. The sample has some 150,000 clones, about 80% seen once. The sequenced sample consisted of peripheral blood. The chain employs TRBV5-4 and TRBJ1-1, with 10 bases fitting TRBD1. The receptor comes from a woman older than 75 with acute or convalescent COVID-19. In DNA form, the CDR3 reads TGTGCCAGCAGGCCGGGGACAGGGGACACTGAAGCTTTCTTT. Protein: CASRPGTGDTEAFF.